The table lists the clone carrying this TCR beta chain with a few counts. Its antigen is still unknown. CDR1 and CDR2 from the germline V gene are MNHEY and SVGAGI. The germline V and J ends were trimmed by 0 bases and 3 bases, with 12 bases remaining between them. CDR3 length equals 15 residues. The record originates from a study of post-analysis software for immune sequencing data. Points from the study as a whole: Comparison of patients with controls showed 4 to 6 TRBV segments more frequent in patients, TRBV5-6, TRBV5-1 and TRBV20-1 among them.

Built from TCR beta cDNA, the libraries had unique molecular identifiers in them. TCRdb analysed the PCR reads with MiXCR anew, one entry per CDR3 protein. This table has hundreds of thousands of distinct CDR3 sequences, roughly 58% appearing once. The clonotype originates from a girl between 10 and 17 years old with multiple sclerosis. Sequenced input: blood. The rearrangement joins TRBV6-5 to TRBJ2-7, with D tentatively TRBD1 (6 bases). The CDR3 loop reads CASSYSGQGNYEQYF. As DNA, the CDR3 is TGTGCCAGCAGTTACTCTGGGCAGGGGAACTACGAGCAGTACTTC.